The subject of this entry is one TCR beta chain. The antigen is not known. The CDR3 consists of 18 residues. Trimming stripped 4 bases from V and 3 bases from J, with 24 bases between. Germline assignment: CDR1 MGHDK and CDR2 SYGVNS. This sample stems from a study of cytomegalovirus exposure and HLA in healthy donors. Overall study findings and caveats: A later analysis associated 16,000 or so TCR beta sequences with HLA alleles at a 0.05 false discovery rate. In a later analysis, compared with equally common non-associated chains, HLA-associated beta chains were more expanded. Several of the most significant clusters were apparently associated with common viral pathogens in a later analysis.

A multiplex PCR was run with 60 Vbeta primers and 13 Jbeta primers. Sequencing used immunoSEQ multiplex PCR; TCRdb keeps in-frame clones, though not all of them. The sample includes under 250,000 clones, 85% seen only once; the top ten take roughly 0.24%. This chain links TRBV25-1 with TRBJ2-5, with a tentative D call TRBD2 (6 bases). Sequencing used PBMCs. This receptor was obtained from a girl aged 2-15 years in good health and CMV-seronegative. In nucleotides, the CDR3 is TGTGCCAGCAGTGTGTTGGGGCGGGACCGTCCGAGGGAAGAGACCCAGTACTTC. As protein: CASSVLGRDRPREETQYF.